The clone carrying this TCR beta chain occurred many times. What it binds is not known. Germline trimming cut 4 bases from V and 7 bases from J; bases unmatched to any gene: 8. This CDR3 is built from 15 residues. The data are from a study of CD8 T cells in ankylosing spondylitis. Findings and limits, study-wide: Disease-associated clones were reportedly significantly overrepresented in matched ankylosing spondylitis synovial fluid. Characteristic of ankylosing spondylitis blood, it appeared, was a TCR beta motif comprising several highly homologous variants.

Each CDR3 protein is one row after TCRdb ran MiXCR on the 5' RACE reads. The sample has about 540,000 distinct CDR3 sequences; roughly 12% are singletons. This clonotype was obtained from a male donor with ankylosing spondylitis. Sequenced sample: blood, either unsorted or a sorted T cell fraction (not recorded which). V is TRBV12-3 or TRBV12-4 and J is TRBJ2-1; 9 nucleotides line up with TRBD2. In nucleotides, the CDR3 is TGTGCCAGCAGTTCGCCGACTAGCGGAAAAAATGAGCAGTTCTTC. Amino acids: CASSSPTSGKNEQFF.